This entry lists 28 T cell receptor beta chains sequenced from one sample in a study of cytomegalovirus exposure and HLA in healthy donors. In the PCR, 60 Vbeta and 13 Jbeta primers were used. Assay used: immunoSEQ multiplex PCR; TCRdb lists only in-frame clones, some missing. The table records about 160,000 clones, around 84% of them present only once. Material: PBMCs. Every receptor here comes from a male donor in good health and CMV-seropositive.

The rearrangement uses TRBV2 and TRBJ1-6; tentative D call: TRBD1 (6 bases). The CDR3 length is 15 residues. CDR1 is SNHLY and CDR2 is FYNNEI in the germline V gene. Trimming pared 6 bases from V and 9 bases from J, leaving 18 bases between. For the CDR3, the DNA is TGTGCCAGCAGGCCCCTCACAGGGAAGGGTTCACCCCTCCACTTT. It codes for CASRPLTGKGSPLHF.

The V call is TRBV10-3, the J call TRBJ1-3; 7 nucleotides match TRBD1. Germline assignment: CDR1 ENHRY and CDR2 SYGVKD. V lost 10 bases and J lost 3; bases outside the gene matches: 9. CDR3 length: 14 residues. CDR3 DNA: TGTGCCACTCGGGACAGACAGATTGGAAACACCATATATTTT. Protein sequence: CATRDRQIGNTIYF.

The chain couples TRBV4-3 to TRBJ2-7, with D tentatively TRBD2 (5 bases). Trimming took 3 bases from V and 0 from J, leaving 12 bases between them. In germline, CDR1 is LGHNA, CDR2 YSLEER. The CDR3 sequence is 15 residues long. CDR3 sequence (DNA): TGCGCCAGCAGCCAGGACTTGCTGAGCTCCTACGAGCAGTACTTC. Protein product: CASSQDLLSSYEQYF.

The chain has TRBV5-1 and TRBJ1-2; 7 positions match TRBD1. The CDR3 consists of 14 residues. Trimming at V came to 0 bases and at J to 5 bases, leaving 4 bases not matched to a gene. CDR1 and CDR2 (germline): SGHRS, YFSETQ. CDR3 sequence (DNA): TGCGCCAGCAGCTTGGTAGGGGACAGATATGGCTACACCTTC. The encoded protein is CASSLVGDRYGYTF.

V gene TRBV7-2 combines with J gene TRBJ2-7; 11 bases fit TRBD1. CDR1 is SGHTA, CDR2 FQGNSA, per germline. The CDR3 extends over 15 amino acids. V shed 1 base and J 5 bases; nucleotides not matched to a gene: 4. The CDR3 loop is CASSLGTGGENEQYF. CDR3 in DNA: TGTGCCAGCAGCTTAGGGACAGGGGGCGAGAACGAGCAGTACTTC.

The V and J genes are TRBV7-2 and TRBJ2-7; D is unclear. Germline-derived CDR1 and CDR2 are SGHTA and FQGNSA. The CDR3 is 13 amino acids. The germline V and J ends were trimmed by 1 base and 7 bases, with 11 bases remaining between them. This CDR3 is CASSLVAPEEQYF. The CDR3 DNA follows: TGTGCCAGCAGCTTAGTGGCCCCGGAGGAGCAGTACTTC. The full variable domain, rest sourced from reference TRBV7-2 and TRBJ2-7, is GAGVSQSPSNKVTEKGKDVELRCDPISGHTALYWYRQSLGQGLEFLIYFQGNSAPDKSGLPSDRFSAERTGGSVSTLTIQRTQQEDSAVYLCASSLVAPEEQYFGPGTRLTVT.

The genes are TRBV28 and TRBJ2-7; D call uncertain. This CDR3 is 13 amino acids long. V lost 5 bases to trimming and J lost 0 bases, with 8 bases between them. Per the germline V gene, CDR1 is MDHEN and CDR2 is SYDVKM. The CDR3 loop reads CASSNSRSYEQYF. CDR3 sequence (DNA): TGTGCCAGCAGTAACAGTCGCTCCTACGAGCAGTACTTC.

J is TRBJ1-2 and V is TRBV15; D is possibly TRBD1 (6 bases). V was trimmed by 3 bases and J by 7 bases, leaving 9 bases between them. The length of the CDR3 is 12 residues. Germline loops: CDR1 LNHNV, CDR2 YYDKDF (reference sequence). DNA for the CDR3: TGTGCCACCAGCAGCGCGACAGGTGGCTACACCTTC. Its protein is CATSSATGGYTF.

The chain carries TRBV28 and TRBJ1-6, with 7 bases that match TRBD1. The CDR3 length is 12 residues. Germline V gene sequence: CDR1 MDHEN, CDR2 SYDVKM. V was pared by 11 bases and J by 8 bases, with 6 bases of the junction left unmatched. Here the CDR3 DNA reads TGTGCCGGGGGGCAGGGGGATTCACCCCTCCACTTT. Its translation: CAGGQGDSPLHF.

The chain is built from TRBV5-4 and TRBJ1-2; the match to TRBD1 covers 10 bases. Germline-derived CDR1 and CDR2 are SGHNT and YYREEE (reference sequence). The CDR3 runs 16 residues. With V trimmed by 0 bases and J by 8 bases, 10 bases remained unmatched. The CDR3 DNA reads TGTGCCAGCAGCTTGGGACAGGGGGCGCGCGGGGTAGGCTACACCTTC. It is translated as CASSLGQGARGVGYTF.

The chain employs TRBV19 and TRBJ1-6; 9 bases align to TRBD1. The CDR3 consists of 14 residues. The V and J ends lost 6 bases and 13 bases, in that order; junction bases with no gene match: 10. Germline V gene lookup returns CDR1 LNHDA and CDR2 SQIVND (reference sequence). CDR3: CASRSGTGITPLHF. The CDR3 nucleotides read TGTGCCAGTAGATCCGGGACAGGGATTACTCCCCTCCACTTT.

The rearrangement links TRBV11-2 to TRBJ2-5, with 15 positions matching TRBD2. CDR3 size: 19 residues. The V gene's germline CDR1 is SGHAT and CDR2 FQNNGV. V was clipped by 4 bases and J by 5 bases; unmatched bases: 14. CDR3 nucleotide sequence: TGTGCCAGCAGCTCGGGACTAGCGGGAGGCCGACCTGGGGGGGAGACCCAGTACTTC. Translated: CASSSGLAGGRPGGETQYF.

This clone has more than one count but fewer than ten. The J gene is TRBJ1-1, the V gene TRBV5-1; possible D gene TRBD1, 6 bases. This CDR3 has 14 amino acids. Looked up from germline, CDR1 is SGHRS and CDR2 is YFSETQ. With 1 base removed from V and 0 bases from J, the gap between germline ends came to 7 bases. In DNA, the CDR3 is TGCGCCAGCAGCTTGACAGGGCTGAACACTGAAGCTTTCTTT. It yields the protein CASSLTGLNTEAFF.

This chain links TRBV15 with TRBJ2-1; 7 bases agree with TRBD1. Trimming cost V 1 base and J 6 bases; bases outside gene matches: 6. From germline, CDR1 is LNHNV and CDR2 YYDKDF (reference sequence). The CDR3 totals 15 residues. DNA of the CDR3: TGTGCCACCAGCAGAGCTGCGACAGGGTCCAATGAGCAGTTCTTC. Translation gives CATSRAATGSNEQFF.

The rearrangement links TRBV25-1 to TRBJ1-2; 7 nucleotides agree with TRBD1. This CDR3 has 14 residues. Germline CDR1 is MGHDK and CDR2 is SYGVNS. Trimming at V came to 8 bases and at J to 6 bases, leaving 12 bases not matched to a gene. CDR3 protein: CASRPTGLAHGYTF. CDR3 bases: TGTGCCAGCCGCCCGACAGGGCTCGCACATGGCTACACCTTC.

The J gene is TRBJ2-4, the V gene TRBV7-8; D is possibly TRBD1 (5 bases). The ends were cut back, 3 bases at V and 6 bases at J, with 12 bases in the middle. CDR1 and CDR2 from the germline V gene are SGHVS and FQNEAQ. The CDR3 extends over 14 amino acids. DNA of the CDR3: TGTGCCAGCAGCTTGACCGACAGACTAAACATTCAGTACTTC. Protein: CASSLTDRLNIQYF.

The J gene is TRBJ1-3, the V gene TRBV2, with TRBD1 matching over 7 bases. From germline, CDR1 is SNHLY and CDR2 FYNNEI. V dropped 8 bases and J dropped 4; count of bases not matched to a gene: 5. CDR3 length: 13 residues. The CDR3 coding sequence is TGTGCCAGCCGACAGGGAACGGGAAACACCATATATTTT. It translates to CASRQGTGNTIYF.

This chain joins TRBV12-5 and TRBJ2-7; 9 positions match TRBD1. The V segment lost 6 bases and the J segment 0 bases; nucleotides outside the gene matches: 6. There are 15 residues in the CDR3. Germline-derived CDR1 and CDR2 are LGHNT and FRNRAP. The CDR3 nucleotides read TGTGCTAGTGGACGCCTGGGACAGGGCTCCTACGAGCAGTACTTC. Translated: CASGRLGQGSYEQYF.

The V gene is TRBV7-8, the J gene TRBJ1-4; 7 nucleotides match TRBD1. The V gene end was trimmed by 5 bases and the J gene end by 0 bases; junction bases not matched to a gene: 9. The germline CDR1 and CDR2 sequences are SGHVS and FQNEAQ. The CDR3 length is 17 residues. The chain's CDR3 is CASSKRDSFATNEKLFF. Here the CDR3 DNA reads TGTGCCAGCAGCAAAAGGGACAGTTTCGCAACTAATGAAAAACTGTTTTTT.

The chain joins TRBV2 to TRBJ1-4; D is ambiguous. The CDR3 extends over 14 amino acids. CDR1 SNHLY and CDR2 FYNNEI come from the germline V gene. Trimming removed 4 bases from V and 7 bases from J, with 13 bases in between. The CDR3 nucleotides read TGTGCCAGCAGTGTTTTTGGAGGGATTGAAAAACTGTTTTTT. This codes for CASSVFGGIEKLFF.

J is TRBJ2-1 and V is TRBV9; 9 bases match TRBD1. The V gene end was trimmed by 4 bases and the J gene end by 10 bases; junction bases not matched to a gene: 9. The CDR3 sequence is 14 residues long. CDR1 and CDR2 (germline): SGDLS, YYNGEE. The CDR3 DNA sequence: TGTGCCAGCAGCTCGGGGACAGGGAGTGGCGAGCAGTTCTTC. Its protein product is CASSSGTGSGEQFF.

This clone was seen only a few times. The V call is TRBV19, the J call TRBJ1-5, with D possibly TRBD1 on 5 matching bases. The CDR3 length is 16 residues. The V and J ends lost 5 bases and 1 base respectively, with 15 bases between them. Per the germline V gene, CDR1 is LNHDA and CDR2 is SQIVND (reference sequence). The CDR3 reads CASSLKSGDSNQPQHF. The CDR3 DNA sequence: TGTGCCAGTAGTCTGAAAAGCGGGGACAGCAATCAGCCCCAGCATTTT.

As DNA, the CDR3 is TGTGCCAGCAGCCAAGGACTGCGGGGGGCTTACAATGAGCAGTTCTTC. Translated, it gives CASSQGLRGAYNEQFF. This sequence joins TRBV14 and TRBJ2-1; 8 nucleotides match TRBD2. Germline assignment: CDR1 SGHDN and CDR2 FVKESK. V lost 1 base and J lost 4; bases outside the gene matches: 6. CDR3 length equals 16 residues.

The chain is built from TRBV9 and TRBJ2-1; TRBD1 might be the D (6 bases). This CDR3 is 15 amino acids long. The germline V gene has CDR1 SGDLS and CDR2 YYNGEE. The germline V and J ends were trimmed by 4 bases and 8 bases, with 19 bases remaining between them. This CDR3 reads CASSQGSARGYEQFF. The CDR3 DNA follows: TGTGCCAGCAGCCAGGGCAGCGCGAGGGGGTATGAGCAGTTCTTC.

A note on this clone: This same CDR3 is encoded by further DNA sequences in the sample. The genes are TRBV25-1 and TRBJ2-7; 7 bases agree with TRBD1. The trim removed 4 bases at V and 1 base at J, leaving 7 bases unmatched. Germline CDR1 MGHDK, CDR2 SYGVNS. This CDR3 is built from 15 residues. CDR3 coding DNA: TGTGCCAGCAGTGTCCCCGGGACAGCGTCCTACGAGCAGTACTTC. This sequence encodes CASSVPGTASYEQYF.

This clone was seen more than once but under ten times. This chain connects TRBV6-5 to TRBJ2-7; 10 bases fit TRBD1. In germline, CDR1 is MNHEY, CDR2 SVGAGI. The V gene end was trimmed by 0 bases and the J gene end by 6 bases; junction bases not matched to a gene: 2. The CDR3 runs 14 residues. DNA for the CDR3: TGTGCCAGCAGTTACTCCCGGACAGGGGGCGAGCAGTACTTC. Translating it yields CASSYSRTGGEQYF.

The rearrangement uses TRBV9 and TRBJ2-3; 7 bases align to TRBD2. Germline V gene data show CDR1 as SGDLS and CDR2 as YYNGEE. J was trimmed by 0 bases and V by 2 bases; bases with no gene match: 6. The CDR3 consists of 16 residues. CDR3 amino acids: CASSVPSGASTDTQYF. In DNA, the CDR3 is TGTGCCAGCAGCGTCCCTAGCGGTGCTAGCACAGATACGCAGTATTTT.

V and J are TRBV9 and TRBJ2-1; 9 nucleotides match TRBD1. The CDR3 covers 16 residues. The trim removed 0 bases at V and 2 bases at J, leaving 3 bases unmatched. Germline V gene data show CDR1 as SGDLS and CDR2 as YYNGEE. The CDR3 spells CASSVGQGVTYNEQFF. The DNA for the CDR3 is TGTGCCAGCAGCGTAGGACAGGGGGTTACCTACAATGAGCAGTTCTTC.